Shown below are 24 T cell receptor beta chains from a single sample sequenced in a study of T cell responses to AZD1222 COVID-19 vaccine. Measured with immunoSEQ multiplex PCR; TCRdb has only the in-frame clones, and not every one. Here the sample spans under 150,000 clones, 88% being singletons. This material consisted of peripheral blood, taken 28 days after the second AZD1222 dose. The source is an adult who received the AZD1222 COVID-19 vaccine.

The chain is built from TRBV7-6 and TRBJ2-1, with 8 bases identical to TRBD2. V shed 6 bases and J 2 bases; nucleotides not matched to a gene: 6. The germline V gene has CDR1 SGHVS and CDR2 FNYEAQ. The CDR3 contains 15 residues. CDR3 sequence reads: CASSRAGVPYNEQFF. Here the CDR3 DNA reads TGTGCCAGCAGTCGAGCGGGAGTCCCCTACAATGAGCAGTTCTTC.

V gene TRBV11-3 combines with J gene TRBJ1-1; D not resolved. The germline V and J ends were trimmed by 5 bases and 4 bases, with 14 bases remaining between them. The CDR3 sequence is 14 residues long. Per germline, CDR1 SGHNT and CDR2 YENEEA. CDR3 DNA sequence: TGTGCCAGCAGCCCTGAAGGAGAAGCCACTGAAGCTTTCTTT. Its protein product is CASSPEGEATEAFF.

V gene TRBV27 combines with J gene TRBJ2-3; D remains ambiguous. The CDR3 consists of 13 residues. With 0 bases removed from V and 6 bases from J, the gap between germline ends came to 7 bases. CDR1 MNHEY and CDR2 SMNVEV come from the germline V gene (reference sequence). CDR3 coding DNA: TGTGCCAGCAGTTTATCGGTGGGGGATACGCAGTATTTT. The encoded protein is CASSLSVGDTQYF.

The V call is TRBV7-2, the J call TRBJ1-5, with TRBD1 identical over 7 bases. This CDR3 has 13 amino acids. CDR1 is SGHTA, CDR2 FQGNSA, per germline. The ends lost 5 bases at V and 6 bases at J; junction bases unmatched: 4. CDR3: CASSVDRFQPQHF. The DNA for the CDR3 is TGTGCCAGCAGCGTGGACAGGTTTCAGCCCCAGCATTTT. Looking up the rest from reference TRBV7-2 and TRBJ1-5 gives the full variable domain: GAGVSQSPSNKVTEKGKDVELRCDPISGHTALYWYRQSLGQGLEFLIYFQGNSAPDKSGLPSDRFSAERTGGSVSTLTIQRTQQEDSAVYLCASSVDRFQPQHFGDGTRLSIL.

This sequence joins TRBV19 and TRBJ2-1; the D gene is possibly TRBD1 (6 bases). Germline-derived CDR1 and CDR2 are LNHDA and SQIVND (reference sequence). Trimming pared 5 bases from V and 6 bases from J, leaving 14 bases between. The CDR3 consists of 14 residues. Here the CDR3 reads CASSVPQGSNEQFF. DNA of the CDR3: TGTGCCAGTAGTGTCCCACAGGGTAGCAATGAGCAGTTCTTC.

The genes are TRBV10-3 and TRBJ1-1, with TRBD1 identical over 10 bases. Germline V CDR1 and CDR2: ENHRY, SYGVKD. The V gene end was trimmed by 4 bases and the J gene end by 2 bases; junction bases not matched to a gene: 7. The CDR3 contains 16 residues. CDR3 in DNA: TGTGCCATCAGTGGGGACAGGGGAGGCCGCAACACTGAAGCTTTCTTT. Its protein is CAISGDRGGRNTEAFF.

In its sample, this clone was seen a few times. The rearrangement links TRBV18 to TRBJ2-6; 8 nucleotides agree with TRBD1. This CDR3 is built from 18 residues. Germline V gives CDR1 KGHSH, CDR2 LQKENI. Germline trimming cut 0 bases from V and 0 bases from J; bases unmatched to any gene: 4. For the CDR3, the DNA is TGTGCCAGCTCACCACCGACAGGGGACCCCTCTGGGGCCAACGTCCTGACTTTC. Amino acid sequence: CASSPPTGDPSGANVLTF. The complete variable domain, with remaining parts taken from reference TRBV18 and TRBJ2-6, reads NAGVMQNPRHLVRRRGQEARLRCSPMKGHSHVYWYRQLPEEGLKFMVYLQKENIIDESGMPKERFSAEFPKEGPSILRIQQVVRGDSAAYFCASSPPTGDPSGANVLTFGAGSRLTVL.

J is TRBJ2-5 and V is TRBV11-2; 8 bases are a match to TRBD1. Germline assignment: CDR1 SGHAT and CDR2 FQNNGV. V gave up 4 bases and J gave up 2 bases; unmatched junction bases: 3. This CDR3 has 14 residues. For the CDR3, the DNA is TGTGCCAGCAGCTATGGACAGGGTCAAGAGACCCAGTACTTC. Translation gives CASSYGQGQETQYF.

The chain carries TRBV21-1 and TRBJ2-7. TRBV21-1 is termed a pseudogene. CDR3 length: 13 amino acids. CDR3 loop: CASTRGGSYEQYF. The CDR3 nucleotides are TGTGCCAGCACCCGAGGGGGGTCCTACGAGCAGTACTTC.

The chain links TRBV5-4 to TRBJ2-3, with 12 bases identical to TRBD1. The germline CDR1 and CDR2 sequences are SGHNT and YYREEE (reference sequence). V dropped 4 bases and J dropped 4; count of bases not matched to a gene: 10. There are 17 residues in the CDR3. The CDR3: CASSPRPGQGASDTQYF. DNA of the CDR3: TGTGCCAGCAGCCCCCGACCGGGACAGGGGGCATCAGATACGCAGTATTTT.

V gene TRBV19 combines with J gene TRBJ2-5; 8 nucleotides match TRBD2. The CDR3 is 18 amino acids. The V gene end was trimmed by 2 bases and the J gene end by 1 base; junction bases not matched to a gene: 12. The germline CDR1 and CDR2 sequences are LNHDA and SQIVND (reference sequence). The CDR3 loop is CASSIRLAGAGTQETQYF. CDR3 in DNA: TGTGCCAGTAGTATACGGCTAGCGGGCGCAGGGACCCAAGAGACCCAGTACTTC.

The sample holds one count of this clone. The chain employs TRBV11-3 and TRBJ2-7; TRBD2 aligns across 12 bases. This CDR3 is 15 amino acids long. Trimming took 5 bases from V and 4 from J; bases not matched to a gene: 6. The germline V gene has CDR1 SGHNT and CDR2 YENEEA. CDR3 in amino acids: CASSRGLAGGYEQYF. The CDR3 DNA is TGTGCCAGCAGCCGTGGGCTAGCGGGAGGGTACGAGCAGTACTTC.

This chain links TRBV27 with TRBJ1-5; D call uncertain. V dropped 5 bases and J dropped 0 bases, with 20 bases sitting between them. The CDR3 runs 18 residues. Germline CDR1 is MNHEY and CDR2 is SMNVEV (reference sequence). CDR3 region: CASSLGSSGRYSNQPQHF. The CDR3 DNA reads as TGTGCCAGCAGTCTCGGTTCTTCTGGGCGGTATAGCAATCAGCCCCAGCATTTT.

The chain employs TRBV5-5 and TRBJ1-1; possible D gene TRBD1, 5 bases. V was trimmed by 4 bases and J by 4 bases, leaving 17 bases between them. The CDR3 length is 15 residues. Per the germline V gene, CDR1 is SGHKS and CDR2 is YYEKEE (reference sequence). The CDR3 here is CASSLDMGLGTEAFF. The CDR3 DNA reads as TGTGCCAGCAGCCTGGACATGGGGTTAGGCACTGAAGCTTTCTTT.

Here the CDR3 DNA reads TGTGCCAGCAGCCAGGACACAGGGGGGGGCTATGGCTACACCTTC. This translates into CASSQDTGGGYGYTF. The chain couples TRBV4-2 to TRBJ1-2; 8 bases are a match to TRBD1. V lost 3 bases, J lost 4 bases, and 7 bases stayed unmatched. Germline assignment: CDR1 LGHNA and CDR2 YNFKEQ. The CDR3 sequence is 15 residues long.

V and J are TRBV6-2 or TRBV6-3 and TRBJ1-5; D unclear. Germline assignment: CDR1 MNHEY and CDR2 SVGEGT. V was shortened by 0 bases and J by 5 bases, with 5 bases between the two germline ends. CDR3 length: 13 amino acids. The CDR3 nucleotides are TGTGCCAGCAGTTACTCTGCTGATCAGCCCCAGCATTTT. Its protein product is CASSYSADQPQHF.

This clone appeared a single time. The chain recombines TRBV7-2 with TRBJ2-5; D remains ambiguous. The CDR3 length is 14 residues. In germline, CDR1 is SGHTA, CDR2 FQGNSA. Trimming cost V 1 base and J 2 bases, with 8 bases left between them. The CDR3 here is CASSLVLVQETQYF. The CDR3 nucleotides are TGTGCCAGCAGCTTAGTACTGGTACAAGAGACCCAGTACTTC.

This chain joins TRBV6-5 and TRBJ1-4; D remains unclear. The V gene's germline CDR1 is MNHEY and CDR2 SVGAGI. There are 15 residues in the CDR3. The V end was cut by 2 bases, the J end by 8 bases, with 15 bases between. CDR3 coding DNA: TGTGCCAGCAGTTACCGCGGCGGTGGCCAGGAAAAACTGTTTTTT. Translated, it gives CASSYRGGGQEKLFF.

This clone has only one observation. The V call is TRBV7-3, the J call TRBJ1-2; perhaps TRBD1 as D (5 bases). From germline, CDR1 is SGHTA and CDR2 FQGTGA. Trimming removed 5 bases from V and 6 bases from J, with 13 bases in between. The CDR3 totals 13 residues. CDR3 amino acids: CASSQDLGDGYTF. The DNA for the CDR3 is TGTGCCAGCAGCCAAGACCTGGGGGATGGCTACACCTTC.

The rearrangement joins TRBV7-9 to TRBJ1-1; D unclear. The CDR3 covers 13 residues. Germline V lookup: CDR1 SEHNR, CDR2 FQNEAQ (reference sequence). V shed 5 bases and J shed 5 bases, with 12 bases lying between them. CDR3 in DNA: TGTGCCAGCAGCCCCATGGGGAGAACTGAAGCTTTCTTT. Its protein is CASSPMGRTEAFF.

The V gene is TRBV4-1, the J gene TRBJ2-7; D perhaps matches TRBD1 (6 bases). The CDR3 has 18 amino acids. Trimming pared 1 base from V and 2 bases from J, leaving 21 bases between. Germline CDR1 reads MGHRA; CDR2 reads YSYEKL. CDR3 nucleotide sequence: TGCGCCAGCAGCCAAGGGGCCGTCACACAGGGAAACCCCTACGAGCAGTACTTC. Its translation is CASSQGAVTQGNPYEQYF.

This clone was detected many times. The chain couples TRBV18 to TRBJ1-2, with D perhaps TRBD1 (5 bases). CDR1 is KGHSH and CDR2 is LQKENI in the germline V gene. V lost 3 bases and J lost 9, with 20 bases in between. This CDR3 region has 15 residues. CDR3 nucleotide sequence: TGTGCCAGCTCACCTAGCGGGACGTCCGGGAGACGCTACACCTTC. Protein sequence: CASSPSGTSGRRYTF.

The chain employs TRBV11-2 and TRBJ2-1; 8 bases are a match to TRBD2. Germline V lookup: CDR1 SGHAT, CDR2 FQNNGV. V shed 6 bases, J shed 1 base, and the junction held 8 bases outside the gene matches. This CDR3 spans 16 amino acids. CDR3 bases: TGTGCCAGCAGTCCCCAGGCGGGGGGTTCCTACAATGAGCAGTTCTTC. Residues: CASSPQAGGSYNEQFF.

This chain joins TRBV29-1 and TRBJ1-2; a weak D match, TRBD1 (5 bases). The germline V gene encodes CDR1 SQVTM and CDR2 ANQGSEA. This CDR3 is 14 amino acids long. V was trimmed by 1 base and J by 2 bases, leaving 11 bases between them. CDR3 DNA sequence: TGCAGCGTTGAAGGGGGGTTTAGAAACTATGGCTACACCTTC. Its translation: CSVEGGFRNYGYTF.